These T cell receptor beta chains were read from a single sample in a study of regulatory T cells in long-lasting Graves disease. A single record per CDR3 protein comes from TCRdb applying MiXCR to the multiplex PCR reads. There are roughly 420,000 distinct CDR3 sequences in the sample; roughly 15% occur only once, and 22% lies in the top ten. The sample consisted of peripheral blood mononuclear cells (PBMCs), taken at new diagnosis, from a patient treated with antithyroid drugs. The receptors come from a female donor with Graves disease. Each CDR3 is given with its conserved first and last residue. The D gene is left open where the match is weak. Not all rows give a size; the values are once, few, many and, for expanded clones, a class.

clone size: many
D gene: NA
V gene: TRBV4-2
J gene: TRBJ2-7
CDR3 DNA: TGTGCCAGCAGCCAAGAAGCTCACGGGGCGTTCTACGAGCAGTACTTC
CDR3 protein: CASSQEAHGAFYEQYF

clone size: many
D gene: TRBD1
V gene: TRBV5-5
J gene: TRBJ1-5
CDR3 DNA: TGTGCCAGCAGCCTCTTGCCAGGGGGCGGCAATCAGCCCCAGCATTTT
CDR3 protein: CASSLLPGGGNQPQHF

clone size: many
D gene: TRBD1
V gene: TRBV5-1
J gene: TRBJ1-1
CDR3 DNA: TGTGCCAGCTCGTCAGGACAGGGTTCTGAAGCTTTCTTT
CDR3 protein: CASSSGQGSEAFF

clone size: few
D gene: TRBD2
V gene: TRBV28
J gene: TRBJ2-3
CDR3 DNA: TGTGCCAGCAGTTCGACTAGCGGGATCAGCACAGATACGCAGTATTTT
CDR3 protein: CASSSTSGISTDTQYF

clone size: many
D gene: NA
V gene: TRBV3-1
J gene: TRBJ1-2
CDR3 DNA: TGTGCCAGCAGCCAAGATTACACTAATAACTATGGCTACACCTTC
CDR3 protein: CASSQDYTNNYGYTF

clone size: many
D gene: TRBD1
V gene: TRBV27
J gene: TRBJ1-5
CDR3 DNA: TGTGCCAGCAGTCGGACCGGGACAGGGGGCGCCCGGAGTAATCAGCCCCAGCATTTT
CDR3 protein: CASSRTGTGGARSNQPQHF

clone size: NA
D gene: NA
V gene: TRBV20-1
J gene: TRBJ2-1
CDR3 DNA: TGCAGTGCTAGAGGCCCCTACAATGAGCAGTTCTTC
CDR3 protein: CSARGPYNEQFF

clone size: NA
D gene: NA
V gene: TRBV12-3/TRBV12-4
J gene: TRBJ1-3
CDR3 DNA: TGTGCCAGCATGGGGTTCCCTGGAAACACCATATATTTT
CDR3 protein: CASMGFPGNTIYF

clone size: many
D gene: TRBD1
V gene: TRBV27
J gene: TRBJ2-2
CDR3 DNA: TGTGCCAGTGGACAGGGAAACACCGGGGAGCTGTTTTTT
CDR3 protein: CASGQGNTGELFF

clone size: many
D gene: TRBD2
V gene: TRBV27
J gene: TRBJ2-7
CDR3 DNA: TGTGCCAGCAGTAATCTAGCGGGAGTCACAGATCAGTACTTC
CDR3 protein: CASSNLAGVTDQYF

clone size: few
D gene: NA
V gene: TRBV7-9
J gene: TRBJ1-2
CDR3 DNA: TGTGCCAGCAGCTTTGGGGGTATTGCTACTAGGGATGGCTACACCTTC
CDR3 protein: CASSFGGIATRDGYTF

clone size: many
D gene: TRBD2
V gene: TRBV27
J gene: TRBJ2-7
CDR3 DNA: TGTGCCAGCAGTTTAGGACTAGCGGGCGAGCAGTACTTC
CDR3 protein: CASSLGLAGEQYF

clone size: many
D gene: NA
V gene: TRBV18
J gene: TRBJ1-1
CDR3 DNA: TGTGCCAGCTCATCGGACGATGGGGCTTTCTTT
CDR3 protein: CASSSDDGAFF

clone size: many
D gene: NA
V gene: TRBV5-6
J gene: TRBJ2-7
CDR3 DNA: TGTGCCAGCAGCCTAGGAGGGAGACCCTACGAGCAGTACTTC
CDR3 protein: CASSLGGRPYEQYF

clone size: many
D gene: TRBD1
V gene: TRBV2
J gene: TRBJ2-7
CDR3 DNA: TGTGCCAGCAGGGGACAGCCCTCATACGAGCAGTACTTC
CDR3 protein: CASRGQPSYEQYF